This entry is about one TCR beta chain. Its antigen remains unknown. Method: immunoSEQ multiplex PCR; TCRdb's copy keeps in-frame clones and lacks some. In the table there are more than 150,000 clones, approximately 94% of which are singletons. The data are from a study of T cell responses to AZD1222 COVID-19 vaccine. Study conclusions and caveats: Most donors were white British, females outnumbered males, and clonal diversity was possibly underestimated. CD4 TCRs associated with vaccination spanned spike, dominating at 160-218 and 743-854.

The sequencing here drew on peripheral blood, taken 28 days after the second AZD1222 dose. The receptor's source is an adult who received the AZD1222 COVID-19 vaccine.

As DNA, the CDR3 is TGTGCCAGCAGCTACGGACAGGGGGCAGGGGATGGCTACACCTTC. It is translated as CASSYGQGAGDGYTF. V usage is TRBV7-9 and J usage is TRBJ1-2; 11 nucleotides line up with TRBD1. Germline V gene lookup returns CDR1 SEHNR and CDR2 FQNEAQ (reference sequence). This CDR3 spans 15 amino acids. The V and J ends lost 4 bases and 6 bases, in that order; junction bases with no gene match: 7.